This TCR beta chain is drawn from a study of T cell repertoires in cytomegalovirus infection. Study in general: A matching HLA type, together with CMV infection, was signaled by public TCR beta signatures. Whole-study findings and limits: The response measured ex vivo was dominated by TCR beta clonotypes (HLA-C-restricted and CMV-specific).

Germline values: CDR1 SGHTA, CDR2 FQGNSA. V was trimmed by 3 bases and J by 5 bases, leaving 16 bases between them. CDR3 length: 15 amino acids. This clonotype was picked up many times. Its target is not known. Each CDR3 protein is one row after TCRdb ran MiXCR on the reads. Of a few hundred thousand distinct CDR3 sequences in the sample, 15% to 20% were seen once. This TCR was sampled from a human donor in good health (CMV status not recorded). Some clones in this sample may be carry-over from other donors' samples. V is TRBV7-2 and J is TRBJ1-1; a possible D gene is TRBD1 (6 bases). The sample consisted of PBMCs. DNA for the CDR3: TGTGCCAGCAGCTTCTCTGCGACAGGCCAGACTGAAGCTTTCTTT. This sequence encodes CASSFSATGQTEAFF.